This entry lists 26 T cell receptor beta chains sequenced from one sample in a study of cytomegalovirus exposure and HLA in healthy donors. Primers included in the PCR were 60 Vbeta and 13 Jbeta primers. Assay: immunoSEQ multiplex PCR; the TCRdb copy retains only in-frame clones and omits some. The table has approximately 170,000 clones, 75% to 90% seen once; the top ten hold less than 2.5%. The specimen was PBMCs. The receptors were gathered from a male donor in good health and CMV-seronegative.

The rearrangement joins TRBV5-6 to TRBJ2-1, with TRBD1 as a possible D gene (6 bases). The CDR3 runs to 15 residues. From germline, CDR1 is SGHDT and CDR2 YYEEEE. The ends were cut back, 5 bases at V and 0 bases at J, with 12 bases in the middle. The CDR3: CASRGTFSSYNEQFF. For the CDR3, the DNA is TGTGCCAGCAGGGGGACATTTAGCTCCTACAATGAGCAGTTCTTC.

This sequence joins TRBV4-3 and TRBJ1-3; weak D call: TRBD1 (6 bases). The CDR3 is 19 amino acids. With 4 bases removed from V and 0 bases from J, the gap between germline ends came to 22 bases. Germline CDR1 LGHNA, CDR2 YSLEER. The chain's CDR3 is CASSLLSGGSLFSGNTIYF. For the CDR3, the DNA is TGCGCCAGCAGCCTACTCTCGGGGGGCAGTCTCTTCTCTGGAAACACCATATATTTT.

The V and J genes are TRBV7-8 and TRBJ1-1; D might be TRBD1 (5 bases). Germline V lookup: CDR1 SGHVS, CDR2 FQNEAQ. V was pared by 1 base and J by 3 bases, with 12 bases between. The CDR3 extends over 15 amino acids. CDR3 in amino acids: CASSLGSGMDTEAFF. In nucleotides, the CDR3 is TGTGCCAGCAGCTTAGGATCAGGGATGGACACTGAAGCTTTCTTT.

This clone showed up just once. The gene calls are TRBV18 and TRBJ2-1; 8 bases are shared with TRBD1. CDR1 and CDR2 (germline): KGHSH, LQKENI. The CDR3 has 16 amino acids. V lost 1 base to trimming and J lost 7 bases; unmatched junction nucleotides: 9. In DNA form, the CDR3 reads TGTGCCAGCTCACCACGGGGCAGGGGGCCGGGGAATGAGCAGTTCTTC. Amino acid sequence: CASSPRGRGPGNEQFF.

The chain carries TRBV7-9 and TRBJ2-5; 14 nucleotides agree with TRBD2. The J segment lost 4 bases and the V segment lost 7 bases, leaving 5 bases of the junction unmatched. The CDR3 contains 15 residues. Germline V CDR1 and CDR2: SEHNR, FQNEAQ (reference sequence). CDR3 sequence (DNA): TGTGCCAGCAAGACTAGCGGGGGGGTGCGAGAGACCCAGTACTTC. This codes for CASKTSGGVRETQYF.

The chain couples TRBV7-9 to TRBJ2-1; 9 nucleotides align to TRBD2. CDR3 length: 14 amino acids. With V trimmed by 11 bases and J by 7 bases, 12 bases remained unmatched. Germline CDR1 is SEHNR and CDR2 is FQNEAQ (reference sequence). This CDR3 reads CAPKAAGGPNEQFF. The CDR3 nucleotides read TGTGCCCCCAAGGCAGCGGGGGGCCCTAATGAGCAGTTCTTC.

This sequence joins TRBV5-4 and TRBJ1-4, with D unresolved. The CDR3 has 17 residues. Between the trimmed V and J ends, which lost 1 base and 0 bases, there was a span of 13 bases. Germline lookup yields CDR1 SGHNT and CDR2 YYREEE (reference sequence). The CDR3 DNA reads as TGTGCCAGCAGCTTGAGGACTAGTCAAGCAACTAATGAAAAACTGTTTTTT. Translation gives CASSLRTSQATNEKLFF. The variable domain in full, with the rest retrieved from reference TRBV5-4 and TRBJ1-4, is ETGVTQSPTHLIKTRGQQVTLRCSSQSGHNTVSWYQQALGQGPQFIFQYYREEENGRGNFPPRFSGLQFPNYSSELNVNALELDDSALYLCASSLRTSQATNEKLFFGSGTQLSVL.

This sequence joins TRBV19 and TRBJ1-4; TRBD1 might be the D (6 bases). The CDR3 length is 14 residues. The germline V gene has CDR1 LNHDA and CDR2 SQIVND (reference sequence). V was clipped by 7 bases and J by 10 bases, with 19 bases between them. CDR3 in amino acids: CASTMGTPERKLFF. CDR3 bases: TGTGCCAGTACAATGGGGACACCAGAGAGAAAACTGTTTTTT.

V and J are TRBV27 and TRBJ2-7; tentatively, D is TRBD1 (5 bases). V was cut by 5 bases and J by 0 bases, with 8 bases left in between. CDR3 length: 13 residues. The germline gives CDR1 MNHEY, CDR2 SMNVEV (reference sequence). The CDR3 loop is CASSRQNSYEQYF. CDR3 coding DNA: TGTGCCAGCAGTAGACAGAACTCCTACGAGCAGTACTTC.

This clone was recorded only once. The DNA of the CDR3 is TGTGCCAGCAGAGAAATCCTCACAGATACGCAGTATTTT. It specifies CASREILTDTQYF. The chain recombines TRBV2 with TRBJ2-3; D is ambiguous. From germline, CDR1 is SNHLY and CDR2 FYNNEI. This CDR3 region has 13 residues. V was trimmed by 6 bases and J by 2 bases, leaving 9 bases between them.

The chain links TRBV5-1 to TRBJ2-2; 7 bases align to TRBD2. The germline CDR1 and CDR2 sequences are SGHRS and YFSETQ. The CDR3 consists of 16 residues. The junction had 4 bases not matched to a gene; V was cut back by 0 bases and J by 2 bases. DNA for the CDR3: TGCGCCAGCAGCTTGGTCGGGGGGACTAACACCGGGGAGCTGTTTTTT. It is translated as CASSLVGGTNTGELFF.

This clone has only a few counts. The CDR3, as DNA: TGTGCCAGCAGTCTTCTAGGGGGCCGCGAAAGCAATCAGCCCCAGCATTTT. This translates into CASSLLGGRESNQPQHF. The gene calls are TRBV2 and TRBJ1-5; 7 bases map to TRBD1. Losses at the gene ends were 5 bases for V and 1 base for J; bases not matched to a gene: 11. The germline CDR1 and CDR2 sequences are SNHLY and FYNNEI. CDR3 length: 17 amino acids.

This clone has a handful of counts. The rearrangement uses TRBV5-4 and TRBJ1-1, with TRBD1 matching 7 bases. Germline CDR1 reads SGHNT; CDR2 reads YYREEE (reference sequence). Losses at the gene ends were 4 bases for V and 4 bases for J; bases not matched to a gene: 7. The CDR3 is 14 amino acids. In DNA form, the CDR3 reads TGTGCCAGCAGCCAAGGACAGGTATTCACTGAAGCTTTCTTT. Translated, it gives CASSQGQVFTEAFF.

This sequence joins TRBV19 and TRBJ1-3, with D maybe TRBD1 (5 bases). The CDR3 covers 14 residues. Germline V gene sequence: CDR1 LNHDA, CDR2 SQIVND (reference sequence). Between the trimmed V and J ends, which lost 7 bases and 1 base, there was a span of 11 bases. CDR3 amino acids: CASKRRGSGNTIYF. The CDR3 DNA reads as TGTGCCAGTAAAAGGAGGGGATCTGGAAACACCATATATTTT. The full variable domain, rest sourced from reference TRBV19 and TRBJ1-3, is DGGITQSPKYLFRKEGQNVTLSCEQNLNHDAMYWYRQDPGQGLRLIYYSQIVNDFQKGDIAEGYSVSREKKESFPLTVTSAQKNPTAFYLCASKRRGSGNTIYFGEGSWLTVV.

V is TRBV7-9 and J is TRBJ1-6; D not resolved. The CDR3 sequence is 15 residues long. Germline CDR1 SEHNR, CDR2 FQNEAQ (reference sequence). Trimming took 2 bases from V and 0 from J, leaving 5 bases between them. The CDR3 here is CASSLPSSYNSPLHF. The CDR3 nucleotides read TGTGCCAGCAGCTTACCTAGCTCCTATAATTCACCCCTCCACTTT.

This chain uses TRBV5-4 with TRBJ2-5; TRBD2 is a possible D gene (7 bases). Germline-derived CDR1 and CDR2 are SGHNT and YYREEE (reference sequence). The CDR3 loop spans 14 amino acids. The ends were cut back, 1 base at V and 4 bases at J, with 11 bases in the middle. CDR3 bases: TGTGCCAGCAGCTTGCCGGGGGGCCGAGAGACCCAGTACTTC. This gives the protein CASSLPGGRETQYF.

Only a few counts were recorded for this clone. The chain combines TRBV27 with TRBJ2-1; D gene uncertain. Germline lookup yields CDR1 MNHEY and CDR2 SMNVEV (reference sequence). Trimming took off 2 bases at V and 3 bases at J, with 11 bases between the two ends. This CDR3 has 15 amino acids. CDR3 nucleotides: TGTGCCAGCAGTTTACGCTGGGCCCGCTACAATGAGCAGTTCTTC. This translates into CASSLRWARYNEQFF.

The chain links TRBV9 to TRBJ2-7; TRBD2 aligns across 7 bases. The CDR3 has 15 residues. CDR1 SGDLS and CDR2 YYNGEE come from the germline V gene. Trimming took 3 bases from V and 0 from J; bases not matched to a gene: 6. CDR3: CASSARGDFSYEQYF. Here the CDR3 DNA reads TGTGCCAGCAGCGCCCGGGGGGACTTCTCCTACGAGCAGTACTTC.

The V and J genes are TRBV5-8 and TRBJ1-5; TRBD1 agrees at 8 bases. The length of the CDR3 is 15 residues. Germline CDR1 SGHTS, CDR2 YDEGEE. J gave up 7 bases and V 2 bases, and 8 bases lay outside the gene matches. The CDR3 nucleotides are TGTGCCAGCAGCTTCAATTCGGACAGGGCGCAGCCCCAGCATTTT. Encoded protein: CASSFNSDRAQPQHF.

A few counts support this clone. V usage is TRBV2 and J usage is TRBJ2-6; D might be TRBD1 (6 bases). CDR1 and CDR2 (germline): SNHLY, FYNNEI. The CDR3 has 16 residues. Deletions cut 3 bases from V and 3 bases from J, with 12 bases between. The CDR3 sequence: CASSDRGRGGANVLTF. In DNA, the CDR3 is TGTGCCAGCAGTGATAGGGGCAGGGGTGGGGCCAACGTCCTGACTTTC. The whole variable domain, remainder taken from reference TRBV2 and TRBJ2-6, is EPEVTQTPSHQVTQMGQEVILRCVPISNHLYFYWYRQILGQKVEFLVSFYNNEISEKSEIFDDQFSVERPDGSNFTLKIRSTKLEDSAMYFCASSDRGRGGANVLTFGAGSRLTVL.

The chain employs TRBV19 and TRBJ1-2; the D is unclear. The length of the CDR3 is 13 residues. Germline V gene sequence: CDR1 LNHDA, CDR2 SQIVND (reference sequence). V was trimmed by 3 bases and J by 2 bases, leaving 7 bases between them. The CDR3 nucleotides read TGTGCCAGTAGTATCAGGCAGAACTATGGCTACACCTTC. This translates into CASSIRQNYGYTF.

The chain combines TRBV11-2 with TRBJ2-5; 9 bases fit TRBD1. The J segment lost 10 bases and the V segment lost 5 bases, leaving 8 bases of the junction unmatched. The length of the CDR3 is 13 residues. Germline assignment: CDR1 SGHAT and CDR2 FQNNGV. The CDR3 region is CASSRQGQGDQYF. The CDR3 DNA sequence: TGTGCCAGCAGCCGGCAGGGACAGGGCGACCAGTACTTC.

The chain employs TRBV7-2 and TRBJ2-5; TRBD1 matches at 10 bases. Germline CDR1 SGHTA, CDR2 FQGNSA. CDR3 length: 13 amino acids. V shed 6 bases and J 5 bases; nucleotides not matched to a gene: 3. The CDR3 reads CASRTGGAETQYF. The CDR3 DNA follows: TGTGCCAGCAGGACAGGGGGCGCGGAGACCCAGTACTTC.

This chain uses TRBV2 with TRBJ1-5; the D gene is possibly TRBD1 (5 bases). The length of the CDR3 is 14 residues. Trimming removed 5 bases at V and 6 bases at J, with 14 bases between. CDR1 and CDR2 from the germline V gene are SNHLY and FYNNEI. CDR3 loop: CASSPGQGGQPQHF. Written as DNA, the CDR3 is TGTGCCAGCAGTCCAGGGCAGGGAGGTCAGCCCCAGCATTTT.

The CDR3 region has the DNA TGTGCCATCATGGGAGATATTAGCACAGATACGCAGTATTTT. Protein product: CAIMGDISTDTQYF. The chain links TRBV10-3 to TRBJ2-3; the D gene is possibly TRBD2 (5 bases). Germline V gene lookup returns CDR1 ENHRY and CDR2 SYGVKD. There are 14 residues in the CDR3. Between the trimmed V and J ends, which lost 7 bases and 0 bases, there was a span of 11 bases.

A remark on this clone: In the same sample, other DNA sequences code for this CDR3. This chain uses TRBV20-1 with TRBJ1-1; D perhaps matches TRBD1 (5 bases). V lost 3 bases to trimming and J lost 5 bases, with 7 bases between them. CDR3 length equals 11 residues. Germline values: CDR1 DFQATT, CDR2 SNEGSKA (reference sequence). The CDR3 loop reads CSASRGTEAFF. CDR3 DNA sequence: TGCAGTGCTAGTCGGGGGACTGAAGCTTTCTTT.